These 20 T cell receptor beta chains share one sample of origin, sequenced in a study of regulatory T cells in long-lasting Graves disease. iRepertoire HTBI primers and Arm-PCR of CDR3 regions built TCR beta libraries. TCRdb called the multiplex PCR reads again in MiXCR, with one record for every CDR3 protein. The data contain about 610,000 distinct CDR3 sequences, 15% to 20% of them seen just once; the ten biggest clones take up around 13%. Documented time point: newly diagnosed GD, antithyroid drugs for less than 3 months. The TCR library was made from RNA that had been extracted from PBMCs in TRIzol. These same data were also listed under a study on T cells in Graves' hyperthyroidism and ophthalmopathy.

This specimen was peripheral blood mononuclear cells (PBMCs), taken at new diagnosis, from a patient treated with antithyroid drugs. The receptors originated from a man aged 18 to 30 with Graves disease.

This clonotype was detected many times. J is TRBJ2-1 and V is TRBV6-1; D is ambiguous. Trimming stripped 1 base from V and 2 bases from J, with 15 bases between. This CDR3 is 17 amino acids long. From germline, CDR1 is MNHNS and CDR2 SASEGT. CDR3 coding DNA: TGTGCCAGCAGTGAAGGAGGTATGGGCGGAGCCTACAATGAGCAGTTCTTC. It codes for CASSEGGMGGAYNEQFF.

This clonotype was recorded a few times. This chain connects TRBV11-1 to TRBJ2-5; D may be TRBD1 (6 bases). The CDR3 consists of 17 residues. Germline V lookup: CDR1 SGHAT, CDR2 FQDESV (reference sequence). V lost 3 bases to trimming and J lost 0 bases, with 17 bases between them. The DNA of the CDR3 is TGTGCCAGCAGCTTGTTCCCCGACAGGTTTTACCAAGAGACCCAGTACTTC. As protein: CASSLFPDRFYQETQYF.

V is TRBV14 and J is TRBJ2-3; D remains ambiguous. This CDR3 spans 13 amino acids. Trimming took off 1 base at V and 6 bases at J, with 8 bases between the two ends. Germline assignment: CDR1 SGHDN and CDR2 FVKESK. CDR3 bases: TGTGCCAGCAGCCAAGTCCCGGCGGATACGCAGTATTTT. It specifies CASSQVPADTQYF.

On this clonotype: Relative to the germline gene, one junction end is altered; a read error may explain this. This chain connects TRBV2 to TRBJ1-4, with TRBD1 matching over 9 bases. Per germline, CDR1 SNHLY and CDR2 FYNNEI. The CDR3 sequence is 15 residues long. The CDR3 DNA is TGTGCCAGCAAGAAACAGGGGGCTCTTAATGAAGAACTGTTTTTT. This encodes CASKKQGALNEELFF.

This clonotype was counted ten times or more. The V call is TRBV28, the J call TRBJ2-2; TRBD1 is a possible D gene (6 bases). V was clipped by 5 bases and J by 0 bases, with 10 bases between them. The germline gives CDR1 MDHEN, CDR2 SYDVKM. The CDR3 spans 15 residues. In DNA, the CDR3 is TGTGCCAGCAGTCAGACAGGTTCGAACACCGGGGAGCTGTTTTTT. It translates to CASSQTGSNTGELFF.

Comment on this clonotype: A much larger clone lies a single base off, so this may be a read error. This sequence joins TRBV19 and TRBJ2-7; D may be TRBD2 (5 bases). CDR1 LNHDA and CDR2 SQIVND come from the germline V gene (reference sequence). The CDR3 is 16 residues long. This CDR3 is CASSPEGRPFSYKQYF. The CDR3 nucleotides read TGTGCCAGTAGTCCAGAGGGCAGGCCTTTCTCCTACAAGCAGTACTTC.

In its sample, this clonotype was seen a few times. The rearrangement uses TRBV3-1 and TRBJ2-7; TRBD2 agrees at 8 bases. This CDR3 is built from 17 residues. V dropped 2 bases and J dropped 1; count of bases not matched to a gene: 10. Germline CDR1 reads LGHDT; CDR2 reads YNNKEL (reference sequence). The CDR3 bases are TGTGCCAGCAGCCAACCCCGGCTAGCGGGTCCTTCCTACGAGCAGTACTTC. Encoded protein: CASSQPRLAGPSYEQYF.

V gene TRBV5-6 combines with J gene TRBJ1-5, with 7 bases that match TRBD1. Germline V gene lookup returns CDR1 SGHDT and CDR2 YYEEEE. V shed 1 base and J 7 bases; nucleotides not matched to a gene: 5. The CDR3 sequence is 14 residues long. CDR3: CASSLTGESQPQHF. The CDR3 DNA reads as TGTGCCAGCAGCTTGACAGGGGAGAGCCAGCCCCAGCATTTT.

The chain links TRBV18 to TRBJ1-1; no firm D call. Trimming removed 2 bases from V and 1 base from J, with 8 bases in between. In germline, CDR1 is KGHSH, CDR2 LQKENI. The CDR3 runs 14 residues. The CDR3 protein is CASSPGIGNTEAFF. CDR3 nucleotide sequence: TGTGCCAGCTCACCAGGGATAGGGAACACTGAAGCTTTCTTT.

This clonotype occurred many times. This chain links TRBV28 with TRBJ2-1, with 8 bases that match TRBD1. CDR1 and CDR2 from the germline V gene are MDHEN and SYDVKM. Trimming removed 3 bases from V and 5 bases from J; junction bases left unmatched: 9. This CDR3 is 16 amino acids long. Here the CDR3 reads CASSLPTGTGHNEQFF. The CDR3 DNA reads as TGTGCCAGCAGTTTGCCCACCGGGACAGGCCACAATGAGCAGTTCTTC.

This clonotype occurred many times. CDR3 DNA: TGTGCCAGCTCACCTCAACAGGGGGAGGATCAGCCCCAGCATTTT. The encoded protein is CASSPQQGEDQPQHF. This sequence joins TRBV18 and TRBJ1-5; 8 bases fit TRBD1. This CDR3 region has 15 residues. J gave up 5 bases and V 3 bases, and 6 bases lay outside the gene matches. Germline CDR1 KGHSH, CDR2 LQKENI.

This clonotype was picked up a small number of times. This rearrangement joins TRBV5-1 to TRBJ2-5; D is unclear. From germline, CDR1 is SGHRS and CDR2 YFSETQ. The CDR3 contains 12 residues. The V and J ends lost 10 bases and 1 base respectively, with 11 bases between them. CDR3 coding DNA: TGCGCCCCAGGCTTGGTCCAAGAGACCCAGTACTTC. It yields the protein CAPGLVQETQYF.

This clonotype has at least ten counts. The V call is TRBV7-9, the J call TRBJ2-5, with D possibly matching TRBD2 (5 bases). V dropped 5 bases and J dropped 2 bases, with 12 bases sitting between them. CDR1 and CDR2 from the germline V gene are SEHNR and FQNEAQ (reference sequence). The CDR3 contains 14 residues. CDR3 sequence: CASSPIGDQETQYF. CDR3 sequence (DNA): TGTGCCAGCAGCCCCATCGGGGATCAAGAGACCCAGTACTTC.

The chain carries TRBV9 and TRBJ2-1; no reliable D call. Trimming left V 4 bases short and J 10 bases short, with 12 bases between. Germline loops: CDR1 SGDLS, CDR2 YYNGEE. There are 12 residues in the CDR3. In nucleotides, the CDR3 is TGTGCCAGCAGCCCCCGAATGGAAGAGCAGTTCTTC. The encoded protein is CASSPRMEEQFF.

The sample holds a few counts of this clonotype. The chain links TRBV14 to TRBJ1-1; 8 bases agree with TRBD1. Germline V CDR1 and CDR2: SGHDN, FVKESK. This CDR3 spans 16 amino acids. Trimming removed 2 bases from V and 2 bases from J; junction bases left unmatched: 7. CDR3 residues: CASSQPGQGANTEAFF. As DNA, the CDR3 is TGTGCCAGCAGCCAACCGGGGCAGGGGGCAAACACTGAAGCTTTCTTT.

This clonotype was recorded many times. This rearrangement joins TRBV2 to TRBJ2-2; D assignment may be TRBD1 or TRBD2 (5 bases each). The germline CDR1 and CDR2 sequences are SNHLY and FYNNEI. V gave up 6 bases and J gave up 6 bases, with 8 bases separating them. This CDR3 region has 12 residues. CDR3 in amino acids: CASSRESGELFF. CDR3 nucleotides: TGTGCCAGCAGCAGGGAGTCCGGGGAGCTGTTTTTT.

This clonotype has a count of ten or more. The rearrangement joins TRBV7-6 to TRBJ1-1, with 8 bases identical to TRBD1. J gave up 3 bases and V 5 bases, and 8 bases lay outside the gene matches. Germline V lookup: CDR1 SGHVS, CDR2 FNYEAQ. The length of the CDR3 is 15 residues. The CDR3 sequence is CASSLRDRSDTEAFF. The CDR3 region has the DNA TGTGCCAGCAGCCTACGGGACAGGTCCGACACTGAAGCTTTCTTT.

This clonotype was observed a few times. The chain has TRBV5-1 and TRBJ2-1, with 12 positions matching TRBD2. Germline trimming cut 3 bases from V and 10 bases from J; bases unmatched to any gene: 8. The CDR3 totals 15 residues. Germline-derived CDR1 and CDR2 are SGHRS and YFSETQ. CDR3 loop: CASSWGASGREEQFF. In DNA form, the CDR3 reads TGCGCCAGCAGCTGGGGGGCTAGCGGGAGGGAAGAGCAGTTCTTC.

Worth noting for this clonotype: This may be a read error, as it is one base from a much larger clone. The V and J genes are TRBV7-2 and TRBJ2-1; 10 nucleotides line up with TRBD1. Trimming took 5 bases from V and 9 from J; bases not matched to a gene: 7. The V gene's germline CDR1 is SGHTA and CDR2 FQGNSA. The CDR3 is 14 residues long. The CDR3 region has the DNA TGTGCCAGCAGCCCCGGGACAGGGGACGCTGAGCAGTTCTTC. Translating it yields CASSPGTGDAEQFF.

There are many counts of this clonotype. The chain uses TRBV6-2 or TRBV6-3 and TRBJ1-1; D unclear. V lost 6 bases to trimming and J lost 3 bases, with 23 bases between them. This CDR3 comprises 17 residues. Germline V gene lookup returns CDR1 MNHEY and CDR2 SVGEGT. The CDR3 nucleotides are TGTGCCAGCAGCCCCCCGGGCAGACCGAGCCCGGACACTGAAGCTTTCTTT. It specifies CASSPPGRPSPDTEAFF.